These T cell receptor beta chains were read from a single sample in a study of control samples from healthy donors and cancer patients. The table came from immunoSEQ multiplex PCR; TCRdb's copy has only in-frame clones and leaves some out. Of approximately 90,000 clones listed, approximately 84% are singletons. Sequenced input: PBMCs. These receptor sequences come from a man between 70 and 80 years old with lung cancer. Each CDR3 is given with its conserved first and last residue. The order of the fields is clone size, V gene, D gene, J gene, CDR3 protein, CDR3 DNA. The D gene is left open where the match is weak. The listing skips clone size in some rows; elsewhere it reads once, few, many or a size class.

.	TRBV19	.	TRBJ1-5	CASRTGVNQPQHF	TGTGCCAGTAGGACAGGAGTCAATCAGCCCCAGCATTTT
.	TRBV19	TRBD1	TRBJ1-1	CASSQDRRNTEAFF	TGTGCCAGTAGCCAGGACAGGAGGAACACTGAAGCTTTCTTT
.	TRBV5-1	TRBD1	TRBJ1-4	CASSLETGNEKLFF	TGCGCCAGCAGCTTAGAGACAGGGAATGAAAAACTGTTTTTT
.	TRBV28	.	TRBJ1-2	CASSADSQISYGYTF	TGTGCCAGCAGTGCCGACAGCCAGATCAGCTATGGCTACACCTTC
.	TRBV30	.	TRBJ1-5	CAWSIGNQPQHF	TGTGCCTGGAGTATAGGGAATCAGCCCCAGCATTTT
few	TRBV12-3/TRBV12-4	TRBD2	TRBJ2-1	CAIGLAGKEQFF	TGTGCCATTGGGCTAGCGGGGAAGGAGCAGTTCTTC
.	TRBV7-8	.	TRBJ1-2	CASSLPRGAGGYTF	TGTGCCAGCAGCTTACCGCGGGGGGCAGGAGGCTACACCTTC
.	TRBV10-1	.	TRBJ1-1	CASSGQTNTEAFF	TGCGCCAGCAGTGGACAGACGAACACTGAAGCTTTCTTT
.	TRBV4-2	.	TRBJ1-6	CASSRQDSPLHF	TGTGCCAGCAGCCGACAGGATTCACCCCTCCACTTT
once	TRBV7-2	TRBD2	TRBJ2-5	CASSPVGGETQYF	TGTGCCAGCAGCCCGGTGGGGGGGGAGACCCAGTACTTC
.	TRBV4-2	.	TRBJ1-1	CASSQIQGEAFF	TGTGCCAGCAGCCAAATCCAGGGTGAAGCTTTCTTT
.	TRBV7-9	TRBD2	TRBJ2-3	CASTLRGAGTDTQYF	TGTGCCAGCACCTTGCGGGGGGCAGGGACAGATACGCAGTATTTT
.	TRBV5-4	.	TRBJ1-1	CASSGQPNTEAFF	TGTGCCAGCAGCGGGCAGCCTAACACTGAAGCTTTCTTT
.	TRBV6-6	.	TRBJ2-7	CASSSKEGAGEQYF	TGTGCCAGCAGTTCCAAGGAGGGGGCGGGCGAGCAGTACTTC
few	TRBV6-5	.	TRBJ1-2	CASSLQGGGYGYTF	TGTGCCAGCAGTTTACAAGGAGGGGGCTATGGCTACACCTTC
.	TRBV9	TRBD2	TRBJ2-3	CASSGKAGGPSDTQYF	TGTGCCAGCAGCGGAAAAGCGGGGGGCCCATCAGATACGCAGTATTTT
.	TRBV6-6	TRBD2	TRBJ2-1	CASRTTSSEQFF	TGTGCCAGCAGAACGACTAGCAGTGAGCAGTTCTTC
.	TRBV29-1	.	TRBJ2-2	CSARLGATNTGELFF	TGCAGCGCCAGACTCGGGGCAACTAACACCGGGGAGCTGTTTTTT
.	TRBV30	.	TRBJ1-2	CAWSVGRGHYGYTF	TGTGCCTGGAGTGTTGGTCGGGGCCACTATGGCTACACCTTC
.	TRBV18	.	TRBJ2-1	CASSPPGVRGGNEQFF	TGTGCCAGCTCACCCCCGGGGGTAAGAGGAGGGAATGAGCAGTTCTTC
.	TRBV2	.	TRBJ2-5	CASSVWSGARKETQYF	TGTGCCAGCAGTGTGTGGTCGGGGGCTAGAAAAGAGACCCAGTACTTC
few	TRBV27	.	TRBJ2-7	CASSAGPAYEQYF	TGTGCCAGCAGTGCGGGTCCTGCCTACGAGCAGTACTTC
few	TRBV5-1	.	TRBJ2-3	CASSLETDTQYF	TGCGCCAGCAGCTTGGAAACAGATACGCAGTATTTT
few	TRBV2	.	TRBJ1-3	CASSEWATGNTIYF	TGTGCCAGCAGTGAATGGGCCACTGGAAACACCATATATTTT
.	TRBV5-1	.	TRBJ2-2	CASSPNPGNTGELFF	TGCGCCAGCAGCCCTAACCCAGGGAACACCGGGGAGCTGTTTTTT
.	TRBV27	.	TRBJ1-3	CASSLQGSSGNTIYF	TGTGCCAGCAGTTTACAGGGGAGCTCTGGAAACACCATATATTTT
.	TRBV18	.	TRBJ2-7	CASSPQLAYEQYF	TGTGCCAGCTCACCTCAACTGGCCTACGAGCAGTACTTC
.	TRBV18	.	TRBJ2-3	CASSPTRGDTQYF	TGTGCCAGCTCACCGACCCGGGGGGATACGCAGTATTTT